The sequence of this T cell receptor beta chain was determined in a study of identifying expanded T cells in peripheral blood. Study observations and caveats: About 1.2 clones differed between technical replicates, versus 16.4 and 19 over time.

Assay: immunoSEQ multiplex PCR; the TCRdb copy retains only in-frame clones and omits some. The profile shows approximately 58,000 clones, over 80% of them singletons. Germline values: CDR1 LNHNV, CDR2 YYDKDF (reference sequence). Deletions cut 5 bases from V and 4 bases from J, with 14 bases between. The CDR3 contains 14 residues. With respect to this clone: Its antigen remains unidentified.

No infections or other immune events were documented during collection. The rearrangement links TRBV15 to TRBJ1-2; D is unclear. This receptor was obtained from a person aged 18 to 70 in good health. Sequenced sample: blood. The CDR3 DNA is TGTGCCACCAGCCCCATCCATACCCCCTATGGCTACACCTTC. Translating gives CATSPIHTPYGYTF.